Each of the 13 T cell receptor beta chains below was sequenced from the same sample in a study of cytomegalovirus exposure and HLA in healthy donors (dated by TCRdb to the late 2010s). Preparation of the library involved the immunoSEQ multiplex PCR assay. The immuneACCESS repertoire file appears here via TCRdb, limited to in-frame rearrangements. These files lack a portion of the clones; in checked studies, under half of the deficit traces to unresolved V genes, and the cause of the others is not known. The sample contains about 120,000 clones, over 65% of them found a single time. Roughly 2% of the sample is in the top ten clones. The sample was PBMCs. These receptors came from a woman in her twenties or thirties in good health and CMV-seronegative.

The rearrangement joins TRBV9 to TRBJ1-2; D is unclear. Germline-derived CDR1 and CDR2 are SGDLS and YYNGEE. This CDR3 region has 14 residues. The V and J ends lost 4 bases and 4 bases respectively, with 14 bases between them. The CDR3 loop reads CASSLDGKGYGYTF. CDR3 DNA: TGTGCCAGCAGCCTAGACGGGAAGGGCTATGGCTACACCTTC.

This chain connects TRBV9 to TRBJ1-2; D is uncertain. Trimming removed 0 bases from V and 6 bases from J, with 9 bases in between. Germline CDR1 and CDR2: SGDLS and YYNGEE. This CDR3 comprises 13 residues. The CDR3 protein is CASSVGQNNGYTF. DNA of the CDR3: TGTGCCAGCAGCGTAGGGCAGAACAATGGCTACACCTTC. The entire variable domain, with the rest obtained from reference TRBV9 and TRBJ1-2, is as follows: DSGVTQTPKHLITATGQRVTLRCSPRSGDLSVYWYQQSLDQGLQFLIQYYNGEERAKGNILERFSAQQFPDLHSELNLSSLELGDSALYFCASSVGQNNGYTFGSGTRLTVV.

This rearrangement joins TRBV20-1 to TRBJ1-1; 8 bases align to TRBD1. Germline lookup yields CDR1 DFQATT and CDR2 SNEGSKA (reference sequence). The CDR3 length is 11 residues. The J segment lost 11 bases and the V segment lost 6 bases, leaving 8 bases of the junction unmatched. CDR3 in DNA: TGCAGTGCGGAAAGGACAGGGTTTGCTTTCTTT. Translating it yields CSAERTGFAFF.

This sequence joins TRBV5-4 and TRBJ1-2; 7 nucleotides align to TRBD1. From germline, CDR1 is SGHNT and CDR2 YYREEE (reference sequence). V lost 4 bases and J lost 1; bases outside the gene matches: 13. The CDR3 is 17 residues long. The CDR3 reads CASSHDLGQIYNYGYTF. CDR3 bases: TGTGCCAGCAGCCACGACTTGGGACAGATTTATAACTATGGCTACACCTTC.

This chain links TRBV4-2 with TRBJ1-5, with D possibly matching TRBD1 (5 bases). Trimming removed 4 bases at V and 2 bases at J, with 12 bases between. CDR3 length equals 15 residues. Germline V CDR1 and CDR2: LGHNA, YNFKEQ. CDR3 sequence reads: CASSLDGGGNQPQHF. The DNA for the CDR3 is TGTGCCAGCAGCCTCGACGGGGGGGGCAATCAGCCCCAGCATTTT.

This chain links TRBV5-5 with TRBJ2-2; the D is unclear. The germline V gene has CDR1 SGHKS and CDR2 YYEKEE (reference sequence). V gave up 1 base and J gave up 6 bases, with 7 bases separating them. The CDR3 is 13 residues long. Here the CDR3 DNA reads TGTGCCAGCAGCTTGCGAGATTCCGGGGAGCTGTTTTTT. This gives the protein CASSLRDSGELFF.

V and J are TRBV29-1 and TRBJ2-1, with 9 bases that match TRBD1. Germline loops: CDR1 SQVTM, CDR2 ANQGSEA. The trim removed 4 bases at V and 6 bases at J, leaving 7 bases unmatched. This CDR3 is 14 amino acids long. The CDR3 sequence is CSVARTGAINEQFF. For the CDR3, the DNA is TGCAGCGTTGCCCGGACAGGGGCCATCAATGAGCAGTTCTTC.

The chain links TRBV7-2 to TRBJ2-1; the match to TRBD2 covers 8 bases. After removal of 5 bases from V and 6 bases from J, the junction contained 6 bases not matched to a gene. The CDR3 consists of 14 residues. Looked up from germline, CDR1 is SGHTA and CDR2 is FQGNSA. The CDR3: CASSPAGTSNEQFF. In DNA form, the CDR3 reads TGTGCCAGCAGCCCCGCCGGGACTAGCAATGAGCAGTTCTTC.

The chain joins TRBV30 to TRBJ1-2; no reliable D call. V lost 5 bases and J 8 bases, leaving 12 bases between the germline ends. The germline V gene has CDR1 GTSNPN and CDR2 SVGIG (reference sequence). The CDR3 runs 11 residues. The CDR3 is CAWGPVGGYTF. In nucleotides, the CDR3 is TGTGCCTGGGGGCCCGTTGGCGGCTACACCTTC.

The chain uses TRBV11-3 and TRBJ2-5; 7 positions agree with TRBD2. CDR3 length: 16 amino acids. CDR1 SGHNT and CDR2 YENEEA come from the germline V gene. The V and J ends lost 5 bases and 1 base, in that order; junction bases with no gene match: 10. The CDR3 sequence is CASSPYQAGLQETQYF. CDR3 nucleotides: TGTGCCAGCAGCCCTTACCAAGCGGGGCTCCAAGAGACCCAGTACTTC.

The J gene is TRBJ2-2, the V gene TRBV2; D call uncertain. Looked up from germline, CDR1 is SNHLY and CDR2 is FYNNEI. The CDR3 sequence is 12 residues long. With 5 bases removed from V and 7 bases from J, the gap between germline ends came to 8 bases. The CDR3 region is CASSLGGGELFF. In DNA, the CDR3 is TGTGCCAGCAGTCTCGGTGGCGGGGAGCTGTTTTTT.

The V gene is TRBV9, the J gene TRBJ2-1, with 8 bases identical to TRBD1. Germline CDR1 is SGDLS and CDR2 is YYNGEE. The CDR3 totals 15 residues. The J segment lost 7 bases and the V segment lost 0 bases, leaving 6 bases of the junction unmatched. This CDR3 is CASSVAGQEANEQFF. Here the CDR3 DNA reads TGTGCCAGCAGCGTAGCGGGACAGGAGGCAAATGAGCAGTTCTTC.

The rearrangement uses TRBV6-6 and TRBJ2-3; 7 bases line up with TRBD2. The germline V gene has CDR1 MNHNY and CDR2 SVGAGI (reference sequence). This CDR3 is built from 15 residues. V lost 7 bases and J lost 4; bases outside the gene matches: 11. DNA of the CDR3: TGTGCCAGCACCTCCCCGTCGGGAGGCCCAGATACGCAGTATTTT. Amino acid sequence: CASTSPSGGPDTQYF.